Following are 27 T cell receptor beta chains from one sample sequenced in a study of cytomegalovirus exposure and HLA in healthy donors. PCR was performed using 60 Vbeta and 13 Jbeta primers. Generated by immunoSEQ multiplex PCR, the TCRdb table keeps only in-frame clones and is missing some. The sample yields some 150,000 clones, approximately 75% seen once. The sequenced material came from PBMCs. All receptors derive from a male donor in good health and CMV-seronegative.

This chain links TRBV23-1 with TRBJ2-3; 9 nucleotides agree with TRBD2. TRBV23-1 is designated an ORF whose function remains uncertain. The trim removed 0 bases at V and 6 bases at J, leaving 7 bases unmatched. The CDR3 runs 16 residues. The CDR3: CASSQSTASGADTQYF. CDR3 nucleotides: TGCGCCAGCAGTCAATCGACGGCTAGCGGGGCTGATACGCAGTATTTT.

In regard to this clone: One end of the junction does not line up with germline, which may come from a read error. V usage is TRBV5-1 and J usage is TRBJ1-1; no clear D gene. The CDR3 runs 11 residues. Germline V lookup: CDR1 SGHRS, CDR2 YFSETQ. DNA for the CDR3: TGCGCCAGCAGCCTCGACACAGAAGCTTTCTTT. Encoded protein: CASSLDTEAFF. Supplemented by reference TRBV5-1 and TRBJ1-1, the full variable domain reads KAGVTQTPRYLIKTRGQQVTLSCSPISGHRSVSWYQQTPGQGLQFLFEYFSETQRNKGNFPGRFSGRQFSNSRSEMNVSTLELGDSALYLCASSLDTEAFFGQGTRLTVV.

The CDR3 DNA is TGTGCCAGCATGCGGGACTCAACTAATGAAAAACTGTTTTTT. Amino acids: CASMRDSTNEKLFF. The chain employs TRBV6-1 and TRBJ1-4, with D perhaps TRBD1 (5 bases). CDR1 is MNHNS and CDR2 is SASEGT in the germline V gene. This CDR3 has 14 amino acids. V shed 7 bases and J shed 0 bases, with 9 bases lying between them.

V and J are TRBV5-4 and TRBJ1-4; 10 bases are a match to TRBD1. The CDR3 has 15 amino acids. Losses at the gene ends were 4 bases for V and 7 bases for J; bases not matched to a gene: 7. Germline V CDR1 and CDR2: SGHNT, YYREEE (reference sequence). CDR3 DNA sequence: TGTGCCAGCAGCCCCGACAGGGGGCAAGCTGAAAAACTGTTTTTT. This sequence encodes CASSPDRGQAEKLFF. Complete variable domain (other parts from reference TRBV5-4 and TRBJ1-4): ETGVTQSPTHLIKTRGQQVTLRCSSQSGHNTVSWYQQALGQGPQFIFQYYREEENGRGNFPPRFSGLQFPNYSSELNVNALELDDSALYLCASSPDRGQAEKLFFGSGTQLSVL.

This chain joins TRBV4-3 and TRBJ1-1, with D possibly matching TRBD1 (5 bases). V lost 7 bases and J lost 5, with 14 bases in between. There are 13 residues in the CDR3. Germline assignment: CDR1 LGHNA and CDR2 YSLEER. CDR3 amino acids: CASTSRGNTEAFF. CDR3 DNA: TGCGCCAGCACCTCTAGGGGTAATACTGAAGCTTTCTTT.

V gene TRBV9 combines with J gene TRBJ1-2; D is possibly TRBD1 (6 bases). With 6 bases removed from V and 8 bases from J, the gap between germline ends came to 17 bases. The germline V gene encodes CDR1 SGDLS and CDR2 YYNGEE. The CDR3 consists of 13 residues. The CDR3 DNA is TGTGCCAGCATCGGAACAGGGACGGTCGGCTACACCTTC. Its protein is CASIGTGTVGYTF.

This clone was detected a few times. The rearrangement links TRBV4-2 to TRBJ2-5; 9 positions agree with TRBD2. The CDR3 is 15 residues long. Trimming cost V 4 bases and J 2 bases; bases outside gene matches: 5. CDR1 is LGHNA and CDR2 is YNFKEQ in the germline V gene. This CDR3 reads CASSPRAGGQETQYF. The DNA of the CDR3 is TGTGCCAGCAGCCCCCGGGCGGGGGGGCAAGAGACCCAGTACTTC.

In its sample, this clone was seen a few times. DNA for the CDR3: TGTGCCAGCAGCCTAGGACAGGGGGCAATCTCCTCTGGGGCCAACGTCCTGACTTTC. Encoded protein: CASSLGQGAISSGANVLTF. V and J are TRBV7-8 and TRBJ2-6, with TRBD1 matching 11 bases. This CDR3 spans 19 amino acids. J gave up 0 bases and V 5 bases, and 9 bases lay outside the gene matches. The germline CDR1 and CDR2 sequences are SGHVS and FQNEAQ.

In its sample, this clone was seen a few times. This chain links TRBV6-5 with TRBJ1-2; D call uncertain. CDR3 length: 13 residues. Between the trimmed V and J ends, which lost 5 bases and 5 bases, there was a span of 12 bases. Germline-derived CDR1 and CDR2 are MNHEY and SVGAGI. The CDR3 spells CASSEAAYYGYTF. CDR3 DNA sequence: TGTGCCAGCAGTGAGGCAGCTTATTATGGCTACACCTTC.

The J gene is TRBJ2-5, the V gene TRBV11-2; 7 positions agree with TRBD1. The germline V gene encodes CDR1 SGHAT and CDR2 FQNNGV. The CDR3 covers 16 residues. With V trimmed by 0 bases and J by 5 bases, 9 bases remained unmatched. In DNA form, the CDR3 reads TGTGCCAGCAGCTTAGAAGAAGGGGGCCGCGACGAGACCCAGTACTTC. Protein product: CASSLEEGGRDETQYF.

In its sample, this clone was seen a few times. The chain couples TRBV5-1 to TRBJ2-7; TRBD1 agrees at 8 bases. Germline V gives CDR1 SGHRS, CDR2 YFSETQ. The CDR3 is made up of 14 amino acids. J gave up 12 bases and V 0 bases, and 11 bases lay outside the gene matches. The CDR3 coding sequence is TGCGCCAGCAGCTTGGAGTGGGGACAGGAGGTAGCGTACTTC. This gives the protein CASSLEWGQEVAYF.

This clone came up many times. The chain couples TRBV6-5 to TRBJ1-1, with TRBD1 matching over 7 bases. V lost 7 bases to trimming and J lost 0 bases; unmatched junction nucleotides: 5. The CDR3 runs 14 residues. From germline, CDR1 is MNHEY and CDR2 SVGAGI. The CDR3 nucleotides are TGTGCCAGCACCAAACAGGGGATGAACACTGAAGCTTTCTTT. It translates to CASTKQGMNTEAFF.

V and J are TRBV7-9 and TRBJ1-6, with TRBD1 matching over 7 bases. Germline CDR1 reads SEHNR; CDR2 reads FQNEAQ (reference sequence). The length of the CDR3 is 15 residues. V lost 3 bases and J lost 7; bases outside the gene matches: 6. CDR3 residues: CASSFTGVRNSPLHF. The CDR3 DNA is TGTGCCAGCAGCTTCACAGGGGTGAGAAATTCACCCCTCCACTTT.

The rearrangement links TRBV19 to TRBJ1-5; D ambiguous. CDR3 length: 15 residues. V was cut by 5 bases and J by 0 bases, with 11 bases left in between. CDR1 is LNHDA, CDR2 SQIVND, per germline (reference sequence). The CDR3: CASSAREPSNQPQHF. The DNA of the CDR3 is TGTGCCAGTAGTGCGAGGGAGCCTAGCAATCAGCCCCAGCATTTT.

This rearrangement joins TRBV19 to TRBJ1-2; TRBD1 matches 10 bases. After removal of 4 bases from V and 3 bases from J, the junction contained 5 bases not matched to a gene. Germline lookup yields CDR1 LNHDA and CDR2 SQIVND (reference sequence). CDR3 length: 15 amino acids. DNA for the CDR3: TGTGCCAGTAGTACACCGGGACAGGGGTACTATGGCTACACCTTC. As protein: CASSTPGQGYYGYTF.

The chain carries TRBV29-1 and TRBJ2-5; D may be TRBD2 (7 bases). CDR1 is SQVTM and CDR2 is ANQGSEA in the germline V gene. Trimming stripped 4 bases from V and 1 base from J, with 13 bases between. CDR3 size: 14 residues. Here the CDR3 DNA reads TGCAGCGTTGTTACGGGGGGCCGCCAAGAGACCCAGTACTTC. It translates to CSVVTGGRQETQYF.

The gene calls are TRBV6-6 and TRBJ1-5; 8 nucleotides agree with TRBD1. The CDR3 runs to 16 residues. The V gene's germline CDR1 is MNHNY and CDR2 SVGAGI (reference sequence). V lost 8 bases to trimming and J lost 0 bases; unmatched junction nucleotides: 9. The CDR3 DNA is TGTGCCAGCGCAGGCAGGGGGCCTTATAGCAATCAGCCCCAGCATTTT. Amino acids: CASAGRGPYSNQPQHF.

V is TRBV5-8 and J is TRBJ2-2; 7 nucleotides align to TRBD2. The CDR3 contains 17 residues. V was clipped by 4 bases and J by 2 bases; unmatched bases: 11. The germline V gene encodes CDR1 SGHTS and CDR2 YDEGEE. The CDR3 DNA sequence: TGTGCCAGCAGCCCGGGGAGACTAGCAAAAAACACCGGGGAGCTGTTTTTT. The encoded protein is CASSPGRLAKNTGELFF.

This rearrangement joins TRBV5-5 to TRBJ1-1; TRBD1 aligns across 7 bases. The CDR3 runs 13 residues. J lost 4 bases, V lost 0 bases, and 0 bases had no gene match. Looked up from germline, CDR1 is SGHKS and CDR2 is YYEKEE (reference sequence). The chain's CDR3 is CASSLDRGTEAFF. DNA of the CDR3: TGTGCCAGCAGCTTGGACAGGGGCACTGAAGCTTTCTTT.

The chain uses TRBV9 and TRBJ1-2; D unresolved. Germline CDR1 and CDR2: SGDLS and YYNGEE. The CDR3 totals 15 residues. Trimming shortened V by 4 bases and J by 2 bases, and 15 bases separated the two germline ends. The CDR3 DNA reads TGTGCCAGCAGCCTCGCCTGGACTGAAAACTATGGCTACACCTTC. This sequence encodes CASSLAWTENYGYTF.

This clone was recorded a few times. The rearrangement uses TRBV27 and TRBJ2-7, with 10 bases aligning to TRBD2. This CDR3 has 14 residues. After removal of 4 bases from V and 2 bases from J, the junction contained 2 bases not matched to a gene. Germline CDR1 MNHEY, CDR2 SMNVEV (reference sequence). CDR3 loop: CASSWTSGTYEQYF. The DNA of the CDR3 is TGTGCCAGCAGTTGGACTAGCGGAACCTACGAGCAGTACTTC.

This clone was seen only once. CDR3 bases: TGTGCCAGCAGAGTTACTCCGGGACAGGGCAATCAGCCCCAGCATTTT. Translation gives CASRVTPGQGNQPQHF. The chain has TRBV2 and TRBJ1-5; 8 bases are shared with TRBD1. Germline assignment: CDR1 SNHLY and CDR2 FYNNEI. J was trimmed by 2 bases and V by 6 bases; bases with no gene match: 9. CDR3 length: 16 amino acids.

The chain recombines TRBV13 with TRBJ1-3, with TRBD1 as a possible D gene (6 bases). The germline V gene has CDR1 PRHDT and CDR2 FYEKMQ (reference sequence). With 0 bases removed from V and 4 bases from J, the gap between germline ends came to 10 bases. The CDR3 has 15 residues. CDR3 coding DNA: TGTGCCAGCAGCTTAGGGCCCCAGGGGGGAAACACCATATATTTT. The encoded protein is CASSLGPQGGNTIYF.

This chain connects TRBV19 to TRBJ2-1; 7 nucleotides align to TRBD2. CDR3 length: 14 amino acids. V dropped 1 base and J dropped 8; count of bases not matched to a gene: 5. The germline gives CDR1 LNHDA, CDR2 SQIVND (reference sequence). CDR3 DNA: TGTGCCAGTAGTATAGCGATGACTAGCCATGAGCAGTTCTTC. Translating it yields CASSIAMTSHEQFF.

The V and J genes are TRBV7-9 and TRBJ2-5; TRBD2 matches at 12 bases. Per germline, CDR1 SEHNR and CDR2 FQNEAQ (reference sequence). V lost 2 bases to trimming and J lost 4 bases; unmatched junction nucleotides: 2. The CDR3 extends over 15 amino acids. CDR3 sequence: CASSLLAGGRETQYF. The CDR3 nucleotides read TGTGCCAGCAGCTTACTAGCGGGGGGGCGAGAGACCCAGTACTTC.

This chain joins TRBV9 and TRBJ1-2; the D gene is possibly TRBD1 (6 bases). V lost 0 bases to trimming and J lost 3 bases, with 9 bases between them. Germline-derived CDR1 and CDR2 are SGDLS and YYNGEE. This CDR3 has 14 residues. CDR3 bases: TGTGCCAGCAGCGTAGGAAACAGGGACTATGGCTACACCTTC. This codes for CASSVGNRDYGYTF.

In its sample, this clone was seen a few times. The chain carries TRBV4-3 and TRBJ1-2, with no clear D. Germline V gene sequence: CDR1 LGHNA, CDR2 YSLEER. The CDR3 consists of 13 residues. Trimming stripped 5 bases from V and 3 bases from J, with 10 bases between. This CDR3 reads CASSESIDYGYTF. CDR3 DNA sequence: TGCGCCAGCAGCGAATCCATAGACTATGGCTACACCTTC.